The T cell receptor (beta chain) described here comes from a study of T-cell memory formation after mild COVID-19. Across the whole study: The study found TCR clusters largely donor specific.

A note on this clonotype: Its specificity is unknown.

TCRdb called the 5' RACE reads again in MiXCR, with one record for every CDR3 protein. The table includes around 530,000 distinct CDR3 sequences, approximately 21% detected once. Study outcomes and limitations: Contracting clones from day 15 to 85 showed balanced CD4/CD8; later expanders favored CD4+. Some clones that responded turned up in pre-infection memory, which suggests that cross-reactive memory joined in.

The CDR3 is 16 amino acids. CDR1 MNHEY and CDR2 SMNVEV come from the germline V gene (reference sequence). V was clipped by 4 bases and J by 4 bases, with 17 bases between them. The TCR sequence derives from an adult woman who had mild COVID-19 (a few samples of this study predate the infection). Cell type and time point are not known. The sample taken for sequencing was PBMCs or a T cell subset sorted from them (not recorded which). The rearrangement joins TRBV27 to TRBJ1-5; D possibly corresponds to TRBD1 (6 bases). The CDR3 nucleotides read TGTGCCAGCAGTTCCAAGGCGGGGGCATGGAATCAGCCCCAGCATTTT. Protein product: CASSSKAGAWNQPQHF.